This T cell receptor (beta chain) was captured by sequencing in a study of cytotoxic CD8 clonotypes in ibrutinib-treated CLL. Study context: A mean of about 250,000 productive templates and approximately 85,000 productive rearrangements was obtained per sample.

Target depth was 1 in 200,000 to 1 in 1 million T cells, about 10x per clonotype. Assay used: immunoSEQ multiplex PCR; TCRdb lists only in-frame clones, some missing. This sample has some 300,000 clones, with roughly 79% found just once. Comment on this clone: The antigen is unknown.

The CDR3 covers 15 residues. Trimming took 0 bases from V and 4 from J; bases not matched to a gene: 4. Germline V gene sequence: CDR1 MNHEY, CDR2 SVGAGI. The study, taken as a whole, reports: Sampling times (in sustained-remission versus progressing patients) were not the same.

This TCR derives from a human donor with chronic lymphocytic leukemia. The material was PBMCs, obtained before ibrutinib treatment. The genes are TRBV6-5 and TRBJ1-1, with 8 bases aligning to TRBD1. The CDR3 here is CASSYSRQGFTEAFF. The CDR3 DNA reads TGTGCCAGCAGTTACTCGCGACAGGGGTTCACTGAAGCTTTCTTT.